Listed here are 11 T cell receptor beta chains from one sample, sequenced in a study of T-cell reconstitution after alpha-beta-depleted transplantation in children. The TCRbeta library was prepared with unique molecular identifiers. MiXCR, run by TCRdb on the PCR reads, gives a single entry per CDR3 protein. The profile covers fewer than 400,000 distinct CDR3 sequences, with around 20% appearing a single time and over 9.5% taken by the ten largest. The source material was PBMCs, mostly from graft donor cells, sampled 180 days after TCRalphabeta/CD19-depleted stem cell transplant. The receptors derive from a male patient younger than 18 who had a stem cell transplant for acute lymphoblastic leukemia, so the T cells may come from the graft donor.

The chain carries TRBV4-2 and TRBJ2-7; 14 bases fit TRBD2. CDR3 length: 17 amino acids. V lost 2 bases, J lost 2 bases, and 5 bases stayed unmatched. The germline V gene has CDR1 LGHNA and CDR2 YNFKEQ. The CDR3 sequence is CASSQRPGLAGAYEQYF. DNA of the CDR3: TGTGCCAGCAGCCAAAGGCCGGGACTAGCGGGAGCCTACGAGCAGTACTTC.

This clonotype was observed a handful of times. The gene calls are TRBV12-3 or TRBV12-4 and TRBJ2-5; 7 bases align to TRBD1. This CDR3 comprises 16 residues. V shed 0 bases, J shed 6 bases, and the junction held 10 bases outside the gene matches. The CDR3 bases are TGTGCCAGCAGTTTAGCACCCATGACAGGGACGAAGACCCAGTACTTC. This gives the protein CASSLAPMTGTKTQYF.

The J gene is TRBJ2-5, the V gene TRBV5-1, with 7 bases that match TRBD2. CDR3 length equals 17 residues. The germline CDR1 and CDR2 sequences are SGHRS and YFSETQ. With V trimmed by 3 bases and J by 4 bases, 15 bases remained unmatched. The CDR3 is CASSSGGTHVNGETQYF. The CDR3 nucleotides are TGCGCCAGCAGCTCCGGGGGGACCCACGTTAACGGAGAGACCCAGTACTTC.

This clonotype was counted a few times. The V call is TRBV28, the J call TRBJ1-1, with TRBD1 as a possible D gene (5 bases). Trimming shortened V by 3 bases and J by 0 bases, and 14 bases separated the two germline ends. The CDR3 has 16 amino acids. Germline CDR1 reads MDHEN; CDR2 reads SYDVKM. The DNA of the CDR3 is TGTGCCAGCAGTTTGTGGTCCGGACACTTGAACACTGAAGCTTTCTTT. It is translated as CASSLWSGHLNTEAFF.

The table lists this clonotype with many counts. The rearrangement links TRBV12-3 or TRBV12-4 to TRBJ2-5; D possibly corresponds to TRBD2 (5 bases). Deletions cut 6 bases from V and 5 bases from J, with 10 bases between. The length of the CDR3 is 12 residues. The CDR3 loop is CASRGLQETQYF. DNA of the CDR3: TGTGCCAGCAGAGGACTGCAGGAGACCCAGTACTTC.

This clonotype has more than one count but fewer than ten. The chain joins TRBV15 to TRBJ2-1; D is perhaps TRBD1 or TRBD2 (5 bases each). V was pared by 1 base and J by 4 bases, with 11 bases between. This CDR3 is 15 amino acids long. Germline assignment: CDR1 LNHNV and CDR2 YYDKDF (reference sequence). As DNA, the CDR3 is TGTGCCACCAGCAGAGGGGGGAACAGATACAATGAGCAGTTCTTC. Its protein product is CATSRGGNRYNEQFF.

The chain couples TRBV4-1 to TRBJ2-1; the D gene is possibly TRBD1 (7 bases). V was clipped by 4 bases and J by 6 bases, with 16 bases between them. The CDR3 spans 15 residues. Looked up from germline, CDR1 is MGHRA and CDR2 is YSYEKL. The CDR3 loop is CASSPTGDSSNEQFF. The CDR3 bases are TGCGCCAGCAGCCCTACGGGGGACAGCTCCAATGAGCAGTTCTTC.

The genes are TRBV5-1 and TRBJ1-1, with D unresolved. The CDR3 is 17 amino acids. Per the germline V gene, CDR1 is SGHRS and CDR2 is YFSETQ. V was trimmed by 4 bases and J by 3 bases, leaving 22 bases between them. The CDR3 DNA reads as TGCGCCAGCAGCGTAGGACCGAAAGGGAATGGGTACACTGAAGCTTTCTTT. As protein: CASSVGPKGNGYTEAFF.

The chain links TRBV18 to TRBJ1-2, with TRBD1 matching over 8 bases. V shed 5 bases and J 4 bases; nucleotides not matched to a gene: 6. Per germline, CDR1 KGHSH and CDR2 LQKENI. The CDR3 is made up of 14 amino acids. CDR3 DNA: TGTGCCAGCTCAGGTCCGCAGGGGGCCTATGGCTACACCTTC. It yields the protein CASSGPQGAYGYTF.

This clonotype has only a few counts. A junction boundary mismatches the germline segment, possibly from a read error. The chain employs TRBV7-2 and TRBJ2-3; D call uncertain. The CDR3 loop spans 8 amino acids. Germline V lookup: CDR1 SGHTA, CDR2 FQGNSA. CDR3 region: CASSRMSF. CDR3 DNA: TGTGCCAGCAGCCGTATGTCTTTT. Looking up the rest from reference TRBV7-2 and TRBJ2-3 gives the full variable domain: GAGVSQSPSNKVTEKGKDVELRCDPISGHTALYWYRQSLGQGLEFLIYFQGNSAPDKSGLPSDRFSAERTGGSVSTLTIQRTQQEDSAVYLCASSRMSFGPGTRLTVL.

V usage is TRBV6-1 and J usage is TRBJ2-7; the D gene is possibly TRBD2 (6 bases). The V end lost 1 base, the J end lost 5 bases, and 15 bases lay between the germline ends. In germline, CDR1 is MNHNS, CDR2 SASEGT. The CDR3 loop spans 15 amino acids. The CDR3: CASSEGLVFGHEQYF. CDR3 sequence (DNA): TGTGCCAGCAGTGAAGGACTAGTTTTTGGGCACGAGCAGTACTTC.